These 22 T cell receptor beta chains came from one sample sequenced in a study of blood T cell repertoires in COVID-19. Libraries were prepared by immunoSEQ multiplex PCR; TCRdb keeps only in-frame clonotypes and omits some of them. The sample consists of more than 110,000 clones, around 87% of them appearing once. The sequenced material came from peripheral blood. The receptors derive from a woman in her 40s with acute or convalescent COVID-19.

The V call is TRBV5-1, the J call TRBJ2-7, with 11 bases that match TRBD2. The V gene's germline CDR1 is SGHRS and CDR2 YFSETQ. With V trimmed by 5 bases and J by 5 bases, 6 bases remained unmatched. The CDR3 is made up of 14 amino acids. The chain's CDR3 is CASRLAGAGHEQYF. The CDR3 DNA reads as TGCGCCAGCAGACTAGCGGGAGCTGGACACGAGCAGTACTTC.

The genes are TRBV9 and TRBJ2-5; 9 bases are a match to TRBD2. This CDR3 has 15 residues. Germline CDR1 reads SGDLS; CDR2 reads YYNGEE. V gave up 4 bases and J gave up 2 bases; unmatched junction bases: 6. CDR3 DNA sequence: TGTGCCAGCAGCCCTAGCGGGAATCGGCAAGAGACCCAGTACTTC. It encodes CASSPSGNRQETQYF.

Here the CDR3 DNA reads TGTGCCAGCAGCGTATTCGGGAACACTGAAGCTTTCTTT. Translation: CASSVFGNTEAFF. V usage is TRBV9 and J usage is TRBJ1-1; D not certain. Germline V lookup: CDR1 SGDLS, CDR2 YYNGEE. There are 13 residues in the CDR3. V lost 1 base, J lost 1 base, and 5 bases lay in between.

This clone was detected once. The rearrangement uses TRBV7-9 and TRBJ1-1; D is undetermined. Trimming removed 2 bases from V and 4 bases from J, with 5 bases in between. There are 12 residues in the CDR3. Germline CDR1 reads SEHNR; CDR2 reads FQNEAQ (reference sequence). CDR3 in DNA: TGTGCCAGCAGCTTACTTGTCACTGAAGCTTTCTTT. Translation gives CASSLLVTEAFF. Combining the CDR3 with reference TRBV7-9 and TRBJ1-1 gives the whole variable domain DTGVSQNPRHKITKRGQNVTFRCDPISEHNRLYWYRQTLGQGPEFLTYFQNEAQLEKSRLLSDRFSAERPKGSFSTLEIQRTEQGDSAMYLCASSLLVTEAFFGQGTRLTVV.

The chain recombines TRBV6-5 with TRBJ1-4; 8 bases map to TRBD1. Per the germline V gene, CDR1 is MNHEY and CDR2 is SVGAGI. The CDR3 contains 13 residues. Trimming cost V 0 bases and J 12 bases; bases outside gene matches: 3. In nucleotides, the CDR3 is TGTGCCAGCAGTTACTCGGGGGGACAGGAACTGTTTTTT. This gives the protein CASSYSGGQELFF.

The rearrangement links TRBV7-6 to TRBJ2-5, with 8 bases lining up with TRBD2. The germline V gene has CDR1 SGHVS and CDR2 FNYEAQ. The ends lost 1 base at V and 2 bases at J; junction bases unmatched: 3. The CDR3 length is 15 residues. The CDR3 nucleotides are TGTGCCAGCAGCTTAGAGGGCGGGAGGCAAGAGACCCAGTACTTC. Residues: CASSLEGGRQETQYF.

The chain employs TRBV7-8 and TRBJ2-5, with D possibly TRBD1 on 6 matching bases. Germline V gene lookup returns CDR1 SGHVS and CDR2 FQNEAQ. The CDR3 consists of 12 residues. Trimming removed 8 bases at V and 4 bases at J, with 11 bases between. The chain's CDR3 is CASRSGVETQYF. For the CDR3, the DNA is TGTGCCAGCCGCTCAGGGGTAGAGACCCAGTACTTC.

The genes are TRBV19 and TRBJ1-4, with 9 bases aligning to TRBD1. CDR3 length: 16 amino acids. Germline lookup yields CDR1 LNHDA and CDR2 SQIVND (reference sequence). The J segment lost 0 bases and the V segment lost 5 bases, leaving 4 bases of the junction unmatched. CDR3 sequence: CASSSGQGATNEKLFF. In nucleotides, the CDR3 is TGTGCCAGTAGTTCGGGACAGGGAGCAACTAATGAAAAACTGTTTTTT.

The rearrangement links TRBV6-6 to TRBJ1-1, with 10 nucleotides matching TRBD1. CDR1 MNHNY and CDR2 SVGAGI come from the germline V gene (reference sequence). The V segment lost 6 bases and the J segment 2 bases; nucleotides outside the gene matches: 9. The CDR3 is 16 residues long. This chain's CDR3 is CASSFRDRGFNTEAFF. The CDR3 nucleotides read TGTGCCAGCAGCTTTAGGGACAGGGGATTTAACACTGAAGCTTTCTTT.

This rearrangement joins TRBV7-6 to TRBJ1-2; 7 bases line up with TRBD1. The trim removed 5 bases at V and 7 bases at J, leaving 7 bases unmatched. CDR3 length: 13 residues. Germline V gene sequence: CDR1 SGHVS, CDR2 FNYEAQ. The CDR3 region is CASSLGGGSGYTF. The CDR3 nucleotides are TGTGCCAGCAGCCTAGGAGGGGGCAGTGGCTACACCTTC. Drawing the rest from reference TRBV7-6 and TRBJ1-2, the complete variable domain is GAGVSQSPRYKVTKRGQDVALRCDPISGHVSLYWYRQALGQGPEFLTYFNYEAQQDKSGLPNDRFSAERPEGSISTLTIQRTEQRDSAMYRCASSLGGGSGYTFGSGTRLTVV.

The chain has TRBV19 and TRBJ1-2, with D uncertain. Germline V gene lookup returns CDR1 LNHDA and CDR2 SQIVND (reference sequence). The V gene lost 1 base and the J gene lost 4 bases, with 10 bases spanning the gap. This CDR3 has 14 residues. CDR3 DNA: TGTGCCAGTAGTATAGGTCAGGATTTCTATGGCTACACCTTC. This translates into CASSIGQDFYGYTF.

The rearrangement joins TRBV7-9 to TRBJ2-7, with D possibly TRBD1 on 6 matching bases. V lost 5 bases and J lost 4, with 12 bases in between. Germline V gene sequence: CDR1 SEHNR, CDR2 FQNEAQ (reference sequence). This CDR3 spans 13 amino acids. The CDR3 DNA reads TGTGCCAGCAGCCCTAGGGGGTATTACGAGCAGTACTTC. Encoded protein: CASSPRGYYEQYF.

The gene calls are TRBV29-1 and TRBJ2-7; 7 bases map to TRBD1. This CDR3 has 15 amino acids. J lost 2 bases, V lost 4 bases, and 11 bases had no gene match. Per the germline V gene, CDR1 is SQVTM and CDR2 is ANQGSEA. CDR3 bases: TGCAGCGTTGTAGTAGGGGGCAGGGGTACCTACGAGCAGTACTTC. Its protein product is CSVVVGGRGTYEQYF.

This clone appeared a single time. The genes are TRBV9 and TRBJ1-1; tentatively, D is TRBD1 (5 bases). Germline CDR1 SGDLS, CDR2 YYNGEE. The CDR3 contains 13 residues. V was clipped by 2 bases and J by 7 bases, with 12 bases between them. In DNA form, the CDR3 reads TGTGCCAGCAGCGTGGGGGGTTTTGGTGAAGCTTTCTTT. Its translation is CASSVGGFGEAFF.

This chain links TRBV30 with TRBJ1-4; D may be TRBD1 (5 bases). This CDR3 region has 13 residues. Germline CDR1 reads GTSNPN; CDR2 reads SVGIG (reference sequence). Deletions cut 0 bases from V and 8 bases from J, with 10 bases between. Here the CDR3 reads CAWSVGVGEKLFF. CDR3 DNA sequence: TGTGCCTGGAGTGTAGGGGTAGGAGAAAAACTGTTTTTT.

This clone occurred a few times. This chain connects TRBV15 to TRBJ1-2; 8 nucleotides line up with TRBD1. CDR3 length: 14 residues. Germline CDR1 reads LNHNV; CDR2 reads YYDKDF (reference sequence). The junction had 9 bases not matched to a gene; V was cut back by 4 bases and J by 8 bases. CDR3 DNA: TGTGCCACCAGCACAAGGCAGACAGGGGTAGGCTACACCTTC. Protein: CATSTRQTGVGYTF.

This sequence joins TRBV28 and TRBJ2-5; TRBD1 agrees at 11 bases. Unmatched junction bases numbered 10, after V lost 11 bases and J lost 2 bases. CDR1 is MDHEN and CDR2 is SYDVKM in the germline V gene. CDR3 length: 15 amino acids. As DNA, the CDR3 is TGTGCCGGATCCGGGGGACAGGGGGATCAAGAGACCCAGTACTTC. Translated: CAGSGGQGDQETQYF. Looking up the rest from reference TRBV28 and TRBJ2-5 gives the full variable domain: DVKVTQSSRYLVKRTGEKVFLECVQDMDHENMFWYRQDPGLGLRLIYFSYDVKMKEKGDIPEGYSVSREKKERFSLILESASTNQTSMYLCAGSGGQGDQETQYFGPGTRLLVL.

The gene calls are TRBV6-2 or TRBV6-3 and TRBJ1-1; weak D call: TRBD1 (5 bases). From germline, CDR1 is MNHEY and CDR2 SVGEGT. V lost 6 bases, J lost 8 bases, and 13 bases lay in between. This CDR3 comprises 12 residues. The CDR3 loop reads CASSLRGLEAFF. CDR3 sequence (DNA): TGTGCCAGCAGCCTGCGGGGCCTCGAAGCTTTCTTT.

V is TRBV6-6 and J is TRBJ1-6, with 9 bases identical to TRBD1. Trimming took 5 bases from V and 10 from J; bases not matched to a gene: 9. The CDR3 extends over 15 amino acids. Per germline, CDR1 MNHNY and CDR2 SVGAGI (reference sequence). CDR3 in amino acids: CASSLRDRAGSPLHF. Here the CDR3 DNA reads TGTGCCAGCAGTCTCCGGGACAGGGCTGGGTCACCCCTCCACTTT.

This clone has more than one count but fewer than ten. V usage is TRBV27 and J usage is TRBJ1-4; D possibly corresponds to TRBD1 (6 bases). From germline, CDR1 is MNHEY and CDR2 SMNVEV (reference sequence). This CDR3 spans 16 amino acids. V was shortened by 6 bases and J by 2 bases, with 16 bases between the two germline ends. CDR3 residues: CASSLRGGFTNEKLFF. In nucleotides, the CDR3 is TGTGCCAGCAGCCTCAGGGGCGGATTTACTAATGAAAAACTGTTTTTT.

The chain carries TRBV27 and TRBJ1-6, with TRBD1 identical over 9 bases. Germline CDR1 MNHEY, CDR2 SMNVEV (reference sequence). V gave up 4 bases and J gave up 6 bases; unmatched junction bases: 1. The CDR3 is 14 amino acids. DNA for the CDR3: TGTGCCAGCAGTTCGGACAGGGGTAATTCACCCCTCCACTTT. Its translation is CASSSDRGNSPLHF.

This chain uses TRBV5-1 with TRBJ2-7, with D perhaps matching TRBD1 (7 bases). V lost 4 bases, J lost 0 bases, and 14 bases lay in between. Germline-derived CDR1 and CDR2 are SGHRS and YFSETQ. The CDR3 spans 15 residues. CDR3 region: CASSAGRGDSYEQYF. The CDR3 DNA reads TGCGCCAGCAGCGCGGGCAGGGGGGACTCCTACGAGCAGTACTTC.